Listed below are T cell receptor beta chains from one sample, sequenced in a study of sequential checkpoint blockade in melanoma. Data came from immunoSEQ multiplex PCR; TCRdb stores just in-frame clones and leaves some out. Among under 20,000 clones listed, over 65% were seen once. This sample comprised tumor tissue (inferred from file names), obtained from a patient given nivolumab and ipilimumab in sequence. These receptors were obtained from a human donor with melanoma. The CDR3 runs from the conserved cysteine through the conserved F or W. A D gene is named only where the DNA matches it firmly. Clone size is stated in some rows and not others, as once, few, many or a class when expanded.

D	size	V	J	CDR3	DNA
NA	NA	TRBV28	TRBJ2-7	CASSPGFYEQYF	TGTGCCAGCAGTCCGGGCTTCTACGAGCAGTACTTC
TRBD1	medium-sized	TRBV12-5	TRBJ2-7	CASNIQGLYEQYF	TGTGCCAGCAACATACAGGGGCTTTACGAGCAGTACTTC
TRBD1	NA	TRBV9	TRBJ1-5	CASSPGQGEQPQHF	TGTGCCAGCAGCCCCGGACAGGGGGAACAGCCCCAGCATTTT
NA	few	TRBV30	TRBJ2-7	CAWSYSGVLSYEQYF	TGTGCCTGGAGCTACTCCGGGGTCCTATCCTACGAGCAGTACTTC
NA	NA	TRBV2	TRBJ1-5	CASNPTGNQPQHF	TGTGCCAGCAACCCGACAGGCAATCAGCCCCAGCATTTT
TRBD1	NA	TRBV5-1	TRBJ2-3	CASSLPGQGYTDTQYF	TGCGCCAGCAGCTTACCGGGACAGGGATACACAGATACGCAGTATTTT
NA	NA	TRBV9	TRBJ2-2	CASSGAPSERKIGELFF	TGTGCCAGCAGCGGAGCCCCTTCCGAGAGAAAAATCGGGGAGCTGTTTTTT
NA	NA	TRBV6-7	TRBJ1-3	CASRTDTSGNTIYF	TGTGCCAGCAGGACCGACACCTCTGGAAACACCATATATTTT
NA	NA	TRBV11-3	TRBJ1-5	CASSPVQGYSNQPQHF	TGTGCCAGCAGCCCAGTTCAGGGATACAGCAATCAGCCCCAGCATTTT
NA	NA	TRBV11-3	TRBJ2-5	CASSSWVGVEETQYF	TGTGCCAGCAGCTCTTGGGTAGGGGTCGAGGAGACCCAGTACTTC
TRBD2	once	TRBV14	TRBJ2-2	CASSQDASGSGETGELFF	TGTGCCAGCAGCCAAGACGCTAGCGGGAGTGGAGAGACCGGGGAGCTGTTTTTT
NA	NA	TRBV10-3	TRBJ2-2	CAISGGDGELFF	TGTGCCATCAGTGGTGGAGACGGGGAGCTGTTTTTT
TRBD1	NA	TRBV30	TRBJ1-3	CASETGTGFSPGNTIYF	TGTGCCTCCGAAACCGGGACAGGGTTTTCCCCTGGAAACACCATATATTTT
TRBD2	NA	TRBV28	TRBJ2-1	CANGLAGTNEQFF	TGTGCCAACGGACTAGCGGGAACGAATGAGCAGTTCTTC
TRBD2	NA	TRBV12-5	TRBJ2-3	CASGFQGASGRTDTQYF	TGTGCCAGCGGATTCCAAGGGGCTAGCGGACGCACAGATACGCAGTATTTT
TRBD1	few	TRBV9	TRBJ1-1	CASSELGQGLAEAFF	TGTGCCAGCAGTGAATTGGGACAGGGCTTGGCTGAAGCTTTCTTT
TRBD2	NA	TRBV29-1	TRBJ2-1	CSVVGTSVLNEQFF	TGCAGCGTTGTAGGGACTAGCGTTCTAAATGAGCAGTTCTTC
NA	few	TRBV6-8	TRBJ2-2	CASSWLNTGELFF	TGTGCCAGCAGTTGGCTTAACACCGGGGAGCTGTTTTTT
TRBD1	once	TRBV10-2	TRBJ1-2	CASTSGQTSNYGYTF	TGCGCCAGCACGTCGGGACAGACCTCTAACTATGGCTACACCTTC
TRBD1	NA	TRBV19	TRBJ2-7	CASSMGQGIHEQYF	TGTGCCAGTAGTATGGGACAGGGTATTCACGAGCAGTACTTC
NA	NA	TRBV16	TRBJ1-4	CASSSLLGTNEKLFF	TGTGCCAGCAGTTCACTATTAGGAACTAATGAAAAACTGTTTTTT
NA	NA	TRBV7-6	TRBJ1-1	CASSSLTGTATEAFF	TGTGCCAGCAGCTCCCTTACAGGGACGGCGACTGAAGCTTTCTTT
TRBD1	NA	TRBV19	TRBJ2-7	CASQSGTVAYEQYF	TGTGCCAGTCAATCCGGGACAGTCGCCTACGAGCAGTACTTC
TRBD1	NA	TRBV6-8	TRBJ2-7	CASSVQGTGGTEQYF	TGTGCCAGCAGTGTTCAGGGGACAGGGGGTACCGAGCAGTACTTC
NA	few	TRBV11-3	TRBJ2-7	CASSQASSTYEQYF	TGTGCCAGCAGCCAAGCAAGTAGTACCTACGAGCAGTACTTC
TRBD2	NA	TRBV6-4	TRBJ2-1	CASSDYSGGSNEQFF	TGTGCCAGCAGTGACTATAGCGGGGGGAGCAATGAGCAGTTCTTC
TRBD2	NA	TRBV23-1	TRBJ2-5	CASSQEDGTGGREETQYF	TGCGCCAGCAGCCAAGAGGATGGCACGGGAGGGAGAGAAGAGACCCAGTACTTC
NA	few	TRBV19	TRBJ1-4	CASSMGGSTNEKLFF	TGTGCCAGTAGTATGGGCGGGTCAACTAATGAAAAACTGTTTTTT
NA	NA	TRBV6-1	TRBJ1-4	CASSEAPDEKLFF	TGTGCCAGCAGTGAAGCTCCCGATGAAAAACTGTTTTTT
NA	NA	TRBV10-2	TRBJ2-2	CASSESRTWETGELFF	TGCGCCAGCAGTGAGTCCCGGACGTGGGAAACCGGGGAGCTGTTTTTT
NA	NA	TRBV6-8	TRBJ1-4	CASSYRGIHEKLFF	TGTGCCAGCAGTTACAGGGGTATTCATGAAAAACTGTTTTTT
TRBD2	NA	TRBV29-1	TRBJ2-1	CSVGGLAGAYNEQFF	TGCAGCGTCGGGGGACTAGCGGGAGCCTACAATGAGCAGTTCTTC
NA	once	TRBV2	TRBJ2-3	CASYSRGASQRGTDTQYF	TGTGCCAGCTACTCTCGCGGGGCATCCCAGCGGGGCACAGATACGCAGTATTTT
NA	NA	TRBV18	TRBJ1-1	CASSLGSAEAFF	TGTGCCAGCTCACTCGGGAGCGCTGAAGCTTTCTTT
NA	few	TRBV10-3	TRBJ2-2	CAIGPYTGELFF	TGTGCCATCGGGCCTTACACCGGGGAGCTGTTTTTT
NA	NA	TRBV29-1	TRBJ2-7	CSANMGGSPHEQYF	TGCAGCGCCAATATGGGGGGCTCACCCCACGAGCAGTACTTC
TRBD1	NA	TRBV28	TRBJ1-4	CASSFRQGNEKLFF	TGTGCCAGCAGTTTTAGACAGGGGAATGAAAAACTGTTTTTT
NA	NA	TRBV6-8	TRBJ1-6	CATSRGDSPLHF	TGTGCCACCAGCCGGGGGGATTCACCCCTCCACTTT
NA	NA	TRBV1	TRBJ1-1	CASSQDGGITEAFF	TGCGCCAGCAGCCAAGATGGTGGGATCACTGAAGCTTTCTTT
TRBD2	NA	TRBV10-3	TRBJ2-1	CAISESFGGSEQFF	TGTGCCATCAGTGAGTCGTTCGGGGGGTCGGAGCAGTTCTTC
NA	NA	TRBV6-8	TRBJ2-5	CASSWGQQETQYF	TGTGCCAGCAGTTGGGGTCAACAAGAGACCCAGTACTTC
NA	NA	TRBV19	TRBJ1-5	CASTQIGSNQPQHF	TGTGCCAGTACACAAATCGGTAGCAATCAGCCCCAGCATTTT
NA	NA	TRBV7-1	TRBJ1-5	CASSLVTGQPQHF	TGTGCCAGCAGCTTAGTCACGGGTCAGCCCCAGCATTTT
TRBD1	NA	TRBV5-1	TRBJ1-1	CASSWDRLNTEAFF	TGCGCCAGCAGCTGGGACAGACTGAACACTGAAGCTTTCTTT
TRBD2	NA	TRBV6-8	TRBJ2-7	CASSYSPGLAGFYEQYF	TGTGCCAGCAGTTACTCACCGGGACTAGCGGGGTTTTACGAGCAGTACTTC
TRBD1	NA	TRBV11-3	TRBJ2-7	CASSGGQGILRYEQYF	TGTGCCAGCTCGGGGGGACAGGGTATTTTGCGCTACGAGCAGTACTTC
TRBD1	NA	TRBV19	TRBJ1-2	CASSPDRAGGYTF	TGTGCCAGTAGTCCGGACAGGGCTGGTGGCTACACCTTC
NA	NA	TRBV6-7	TRBJ1-5	CASSEVGGLGNQPQHF	TGTGCCAGCAGTGAAGTTGGGGGGCTGGGCAATCAGCCCCAGCATTTT
NA	NA	TRBV6-8	TRBJ1-1	CASSQGVTGEAFF	TGTGCCAGCAGCCAAGGGGTGACAGGTGAAGCTTTCTTT
NA	NA	TRBV5-1	TRBJ2-1	CASSLAGTVYDEQFF	TGCGCCAGCAGCTTGGCCGGGACTGTGTACGATGAGCAGTTCTTC
TRBD1	NA	TRBV11-3	TRBJ2-1	CASSFGTGGNEQFF	TGTGCCAGCAGCTTCGGGACAGGGGGGAATGAGCAGTTCTTC
NA	NA	TRBV2	TRBJ1-1	CASSSWNPEAFF	TGTGCCAGCAGCTCTTGGAACCCTGAAGCTTTCTTT
TRBD1	NA	TRBV19	TRBJ1-3	CASTRTGPDSGNTIYF	TGTGCCAGTACCCGGACAGGGCCTGACTCTGGAAACACCATATATTTT
NA	NA	TRBV6-1	TRBJ1-2	CASSEAGTTNYGYTF	TGTGCCAGCAGTGAAGCCGGGACAACTAACTATGGCTACACCTTC
NA	NA	TRBV15	TRBJ1-6	CATSGGLDYNSPLHF	TGTGCCACCAGCGGGGGGTTGGATTATAATTCACCCCTCCACTTT
NA	NA	TRBV8-2	TRBJ1-5	CASRSLPHSNQPQHF	TGTGCCAGCAGAAGTTTACCACATAGCAATCAGCCCCAGCATTTT